The TCR beta chain described here comes from a study of OX40 agonist ivuxolimab in advanced cancers. Study summary: Three patients, one with hepatocellular carcinoma and two with cutaneous melanoma, achieved partial responses.

The CDR3 length is 18 residues. Per germline, CDR1 SGHAT and CDR2 FQNNGV. Sequencing was performed with immunoSEQ multiplex PCR; in TCRdb, only in-frame clones are kept and a portion is missing. The sample yields 45,000 or so clones, roughly 93% seen once. This TCR came from an adult with an advanced solid tumor such as melanoma, head and neck, liver or kidney cancer. V and J are TRBV11-2 and TRBJ2-5; 13 bases are shared with TRBD2. The J call is doubtful: the DNA matches TRBJ2-7 better. Here the sequenced sample was CD4+ or CD8+ T cells sorted from blood, taken in a trial of the OX40 agonist ivuxolimab. The DNA of the CDR3 is TGTGCCAGCAGCTTAGGCCCTGGACTAGCGGGAGATCCATACGAGCAGTACTTC. Its protein product is CASSLGPGLAGDPYEQYF.